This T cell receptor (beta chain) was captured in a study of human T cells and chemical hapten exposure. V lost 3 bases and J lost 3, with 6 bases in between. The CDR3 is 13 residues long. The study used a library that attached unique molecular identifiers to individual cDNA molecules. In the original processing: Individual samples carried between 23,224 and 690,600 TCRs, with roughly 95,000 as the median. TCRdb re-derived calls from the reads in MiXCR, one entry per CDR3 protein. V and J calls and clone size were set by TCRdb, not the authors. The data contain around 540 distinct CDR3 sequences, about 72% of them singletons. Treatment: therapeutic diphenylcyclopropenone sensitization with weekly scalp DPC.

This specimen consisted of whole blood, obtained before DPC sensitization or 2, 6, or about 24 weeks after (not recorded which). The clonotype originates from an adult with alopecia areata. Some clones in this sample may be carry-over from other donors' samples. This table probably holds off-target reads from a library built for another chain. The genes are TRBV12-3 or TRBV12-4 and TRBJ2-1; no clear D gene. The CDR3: CASSFDNYNEQFF. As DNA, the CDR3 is TGTGCCAGCAGTTTCGACAACTACAATGAGCAGTTCTTC.